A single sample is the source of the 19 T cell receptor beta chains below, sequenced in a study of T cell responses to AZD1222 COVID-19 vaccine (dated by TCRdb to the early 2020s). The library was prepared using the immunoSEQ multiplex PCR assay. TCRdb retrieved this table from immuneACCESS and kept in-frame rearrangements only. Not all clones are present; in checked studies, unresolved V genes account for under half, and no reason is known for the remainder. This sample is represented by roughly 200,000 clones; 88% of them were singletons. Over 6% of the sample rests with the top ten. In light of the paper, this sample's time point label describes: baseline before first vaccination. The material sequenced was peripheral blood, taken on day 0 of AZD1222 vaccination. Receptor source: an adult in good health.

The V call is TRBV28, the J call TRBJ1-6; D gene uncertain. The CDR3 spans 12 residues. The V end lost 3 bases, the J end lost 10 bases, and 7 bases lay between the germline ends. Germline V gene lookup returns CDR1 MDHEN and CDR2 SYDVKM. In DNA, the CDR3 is TGTGCCAGCAGTTTCAGAGGATCACCCCTCCACTTT. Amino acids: CASSFRGSPLHF.

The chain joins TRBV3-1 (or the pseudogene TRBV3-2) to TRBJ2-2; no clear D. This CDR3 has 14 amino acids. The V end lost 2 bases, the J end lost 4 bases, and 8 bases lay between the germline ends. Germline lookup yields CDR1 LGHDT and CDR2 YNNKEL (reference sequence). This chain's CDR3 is CASSQPSSTGELFF. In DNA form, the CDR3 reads TGTGCCAGCAGCCAACCCTCATCCACCGGGGAGCTGTTTTTT.

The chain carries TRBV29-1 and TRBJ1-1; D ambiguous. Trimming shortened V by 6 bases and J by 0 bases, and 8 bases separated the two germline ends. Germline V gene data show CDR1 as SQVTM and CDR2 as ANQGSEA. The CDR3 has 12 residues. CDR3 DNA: TGCAGCGTGGGAAATTTGAACACTGAAGCTTTCTTT. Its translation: CSVGNLNTEAFF.

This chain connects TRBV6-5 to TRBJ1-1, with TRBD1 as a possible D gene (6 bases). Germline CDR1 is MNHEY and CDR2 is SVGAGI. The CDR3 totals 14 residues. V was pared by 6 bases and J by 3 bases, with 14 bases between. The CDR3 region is CASRPTGRDTEAFF. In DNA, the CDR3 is TGTGCCAGCAGACCCACAGGGAGGGACACTGAAGCTTTCTTT.

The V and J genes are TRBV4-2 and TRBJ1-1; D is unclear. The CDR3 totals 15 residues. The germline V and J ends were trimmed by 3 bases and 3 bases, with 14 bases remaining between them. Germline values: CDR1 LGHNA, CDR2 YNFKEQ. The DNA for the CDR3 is TGTGCCAGCAGCCAGTCGGAGGTTAGTTACACTGAAGCTTTCTTT. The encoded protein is CASSQSEVSYTEAFF.

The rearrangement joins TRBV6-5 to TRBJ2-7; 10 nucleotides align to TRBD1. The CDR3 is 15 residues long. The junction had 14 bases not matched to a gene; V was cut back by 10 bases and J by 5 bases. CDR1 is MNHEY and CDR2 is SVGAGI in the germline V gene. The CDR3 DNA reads TGTGCCACCACTCCTGGGACAGGGGTCCTCCACGAGCAGTACTTC. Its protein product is CATTPGTGVLHEQYF.

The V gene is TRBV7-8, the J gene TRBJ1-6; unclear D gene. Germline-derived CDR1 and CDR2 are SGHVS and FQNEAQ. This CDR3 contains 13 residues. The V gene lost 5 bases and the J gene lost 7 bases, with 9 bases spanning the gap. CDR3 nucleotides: TGTGCCAGCAGCCCCCGGAGGAATTCACCCCTCCACTTT. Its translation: CASSPRRNSPLHF.

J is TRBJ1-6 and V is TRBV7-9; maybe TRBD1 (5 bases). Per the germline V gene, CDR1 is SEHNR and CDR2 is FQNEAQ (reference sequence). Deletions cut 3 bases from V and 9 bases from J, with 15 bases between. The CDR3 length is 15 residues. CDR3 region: CASSFYSGLGSPLHF. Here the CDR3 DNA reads TGTGCCAGCAGCTTTTATTCAGGGTTAGGTTCACCCCTCCACTTT.

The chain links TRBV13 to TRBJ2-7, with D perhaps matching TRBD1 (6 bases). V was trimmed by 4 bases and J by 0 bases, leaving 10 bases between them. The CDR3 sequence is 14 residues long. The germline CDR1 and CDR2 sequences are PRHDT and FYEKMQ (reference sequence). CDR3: CASSSGDTSYEQYF. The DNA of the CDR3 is TGTGCCAGCAGCTCAGGGGACACCTCCTACGAGCAGTACTTC.

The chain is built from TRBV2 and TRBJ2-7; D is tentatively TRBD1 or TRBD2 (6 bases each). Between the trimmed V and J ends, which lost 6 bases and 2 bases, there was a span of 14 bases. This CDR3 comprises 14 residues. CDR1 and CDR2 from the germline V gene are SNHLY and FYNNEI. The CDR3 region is CASSNEGGAYEQYF. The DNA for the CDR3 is TGTGCCAGCAGCAATGAGGGGGGTGCCTACGAGCAGTACTTC.

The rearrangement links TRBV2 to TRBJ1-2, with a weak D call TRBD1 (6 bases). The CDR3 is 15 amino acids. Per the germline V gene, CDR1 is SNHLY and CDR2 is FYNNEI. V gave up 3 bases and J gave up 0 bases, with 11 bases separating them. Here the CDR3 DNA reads TGTGCCAGCAGTGATGCAGGGGATGCTAACTATGGCTACACCTTC. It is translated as CASSDAGDANYGYTF.

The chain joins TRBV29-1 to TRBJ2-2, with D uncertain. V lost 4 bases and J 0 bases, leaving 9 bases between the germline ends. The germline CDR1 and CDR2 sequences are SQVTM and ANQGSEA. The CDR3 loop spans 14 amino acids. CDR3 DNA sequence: TGCAGCGTTGTCCAGCGACCGAACACCGGGGAGCTGTTTTTT. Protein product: CSVVQRPNTGELFF.

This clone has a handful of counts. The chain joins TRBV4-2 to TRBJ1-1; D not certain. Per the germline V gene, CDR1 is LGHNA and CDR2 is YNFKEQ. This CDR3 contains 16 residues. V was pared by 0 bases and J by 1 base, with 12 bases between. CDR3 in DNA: TGTGCCAGCAGCCAAGATACGCGGGTGGAGAACACTGAAGCTTTCTTT. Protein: CASSQDTRVENTEAFF.

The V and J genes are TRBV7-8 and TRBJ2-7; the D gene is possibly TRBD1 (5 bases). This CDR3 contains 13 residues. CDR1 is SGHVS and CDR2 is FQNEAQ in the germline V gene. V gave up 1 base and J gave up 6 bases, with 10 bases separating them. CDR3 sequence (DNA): TGTGCCAGCAGCTTAGTCGTCCAGGGCGAGCAGTACTTC. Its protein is CASSLVVQGEQYF.

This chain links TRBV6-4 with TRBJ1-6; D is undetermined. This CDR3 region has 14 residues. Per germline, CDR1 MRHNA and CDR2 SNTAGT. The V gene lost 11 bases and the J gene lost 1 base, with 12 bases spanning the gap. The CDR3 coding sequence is TGTGCCCACACCGGTGTGTCCTATAATTCACCCCTCCACTTT. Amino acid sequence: CAHTGVSYNSPLHF.

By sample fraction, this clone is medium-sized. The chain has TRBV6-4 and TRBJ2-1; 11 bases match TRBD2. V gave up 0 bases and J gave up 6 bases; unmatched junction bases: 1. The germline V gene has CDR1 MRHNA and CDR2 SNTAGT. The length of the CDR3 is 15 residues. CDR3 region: CASSDSSGGANEQFF. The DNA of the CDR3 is TGTGCCAGCAGTGACTCTAGCGGGGGGGCCAATGAGCAGTTCTTC.

The CDR3 nucleotides are TGTGCCAGCAGCGTGGGTGGACGGGGGTGGAACGAGCAGTACTTC. Its translation is CASSVGGRGWNEQYF. This chain joins TRBV9 and TRBJ2-7, with a tentative D call TRBD2 (6 bases). The CDR3 totals 15 residues. Trimming left V 2 bases short and J 5 bases short, with 17 bases between. Germline V gene sequence: CDR1 SGDLS, CDR2 YYNGEE. Together with reference TRBV9 and TRBJ2-7, the CDR3 gives the full variable domain: DSGVTQTPKHLITATGQRVTLRCSPRSGDLSVYWYQQSLDQGLQFLIQYYNGEERAKGNILERFSAQQFPDLHSELNLSSLELGDSALYFCASSVGGRGWNEQYFGPGTRLTVT.

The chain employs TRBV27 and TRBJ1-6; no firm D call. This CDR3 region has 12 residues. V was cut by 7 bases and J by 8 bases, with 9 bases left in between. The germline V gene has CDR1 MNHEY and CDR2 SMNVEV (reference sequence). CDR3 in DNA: TGTGCCAGCACCTCTTTTGATTCACCCCTCCACTTT. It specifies CASTSFDSPLHF.

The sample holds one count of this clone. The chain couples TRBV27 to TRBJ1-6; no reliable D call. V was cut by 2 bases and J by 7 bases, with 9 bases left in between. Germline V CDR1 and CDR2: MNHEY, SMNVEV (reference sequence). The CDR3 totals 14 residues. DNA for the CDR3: TGTGCCAGCAGTTTAGCGGTGAACAATTCACCCCTCCACTTT. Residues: CASSLAVNNSPLHF.